One and the same sample provided the 3 T cell receptor beta chains below, sequenced in a study of T cell changes during pregnancy in multiple sclerosis. Some clones are missing from TCRdb's copy, which holds only in-frame ones; the method was immunoSEQ multiplex PCR. The repertoire has 50,000 to 70,000 clones, roughly 89% of them found once; the top ten carry 1.4%. The material was peripheral blood, obtained in the second trimester of pregnancy. The origin of the receptors is a female donor with multiple sclerosis, enrolled in a pregnancy study.

CDR3 sequence reads: CASSGQENIQYF. CDR3 bases: TGCGCCAGCAGTGGTCAGGAAAACATTCAGTACTTC. The chain joins TRBV5-1 to TRBJ2-4, with unresolved D. Trimming removed 5 bases at V and 5 bases at J, with 8 bases between. The CDR3 runs 12 residues. In germline, CDR1 is SGHRS, CDR2 YFSETQ.

The V and J genes are TRBV6-4 and TRBJ2-1; TRBD2 aligns across 13 bases. Germline trimming cut 6 bases from V and 5 bases from J; bases unmatched to any gene: 4. Germline V gene sequence: CDR1 MRHNA, CDR2 SNTAGT. This CDR3 is 15 amino acids long. CDR3 sequence (DNA): TGTGCCAGCAGCTGGACTAGCGGGAGCCACAATGAGCAGTTCTTC. Protein: CASSWTSGSHNEQFF.

The chain joins TRBV7-9 to TRBJ1-3, with D maybe TRBD1 (5 bases). This CDR3 is built from 14 residues. V was cut by 5 bases and J by 8 bases, with 16 bases left in between. CDR1 and CDR2 (germline): SEHNR, FQNEAQ (reference sequence). CDR3 amino acids: CASSSRVVGDTIYF. Here the CDR3 DNA reads TGTGCCAGCAGCAGTCGGGTGGTAGGGGACACCATATATTTT.